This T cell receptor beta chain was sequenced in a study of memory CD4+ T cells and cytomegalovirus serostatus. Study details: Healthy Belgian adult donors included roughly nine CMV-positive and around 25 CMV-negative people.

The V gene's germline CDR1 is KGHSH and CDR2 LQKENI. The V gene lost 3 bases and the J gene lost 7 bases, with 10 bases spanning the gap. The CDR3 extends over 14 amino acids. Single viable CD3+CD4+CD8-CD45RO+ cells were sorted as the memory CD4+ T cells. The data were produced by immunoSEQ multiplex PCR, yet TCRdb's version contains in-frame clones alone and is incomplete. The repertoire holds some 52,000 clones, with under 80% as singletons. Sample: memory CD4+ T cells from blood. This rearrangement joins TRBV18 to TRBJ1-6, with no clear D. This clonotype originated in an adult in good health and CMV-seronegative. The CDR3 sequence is CASSPAQPNSPLHF. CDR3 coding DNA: TGTGCCAGCTCACCGGCGCAGCCCAATTCACCCCTCCACTTT.